The 10 T cell receptor beta chains given below trace back to one sample, sequenced in a study of T cell responses to AZD1222 COVID-19 vaccine. TCRdb's table, derived via immunoSEQ multiplex PCR, lists solely in-frame clones and lacks some. The profile shows 120,000 to 150,000 clones, more than 85% of them singletons. This specimen was peripheral blood, taken on day 0 of AZD1222 vaccination. These receptors all come from an adult in good health.

The CDR3 DNA reads TGTGCCAGCAGCCAGATGGGTGGGGCAGTCTCCTACGAGCAGTACTTC. Encoded protein: CASSQMGGAVSYEQYF. This chain connects TRBV7-2 to TRBJ2-7, with D possibly being TRBD1 (5 bases). The CDR3 is made up of 16 amino acids. V lost 5 bases, J lost 0 bases, and 17 bases lay in between. Germline CDR1 reads SGHTA; CDR2 reads FQGNSA.

CDR3 loop: CASSLEARATNEKLFF. Here the CDR3 DNA reads TGTGCCAGCAGCTTAGAAGCCAGGGCAACTAATGAAAAACTGTTTTTT. V usage is TRBV7-2 and J usage is TRBJ1-4; tentative D call: TRBD1 (5 bases). Trimming took off 1 base at V and 0 bases at J, with 9 bases between the two ends. The CDR3 is 16 residues long. Germline CDR1 reads SGHTA; CDR2 reads FQGNSA.

The chain joins TRBV19 to TRBJ2-1; TRBD2 matches 7 bases. V lost 3 bases, J lost 5 bases, and 7 bases stayed unmatched. The CDR3 extends over 15 amino acids. Germline-derived CDR1 and CDR2 are LNHDA and SQIVND (reference sequence). The CDR3 sequence is CASSISSGLHNEQFF. The CDR3 DNA follows: TGTGCCAGTAGTATCTCTAGCGGACTTCACAATGAGCAGTTCTTC.

The count of this clone is one. The V and J genes are TRBV5-4 and TRBJ2-1, with a tentative D call TRBD2 (6 bases). Per the germline V gene, CDR1 is SGHNT and CDR2 is YYREEE (reference sequence). The V and J ends lost 4 bases and 2 bases respectively, with 13 bases between them. There are 15 residues in the CDR3. The CDR3 nucleotides are TGTGCCAGCAGCATAGAAGGGAGGCCCTACAATGAGCAGTTCTTC. It codes for CASSIEGRPYNEQFF.

The chain uses TRBV10-3 and TRBJ1-3, with D perhaps matching TRBD1 (5 bases). CDR3 size: 14 residues. Looked up from germline, CDR1 is ENHRY and CDR2 is SYGVKD. Trimming removed 8 bases at V and 0 bases at J, with 11 bases between. The CDR3 sequence is CAIEGRNSGNTIYF. The CDR3 DNA sequence: TGTGCCATCGAGGGGCGGAACTCTGGAAACACCATATATTTT.

Notes on this clone: At one end, the junction sequence differs from germline, possibly due to a read error. The gene calls are TRBV4-1 and TRBJ2-7; D possibly matches TRBD1 or TRBD2 (5 bases each). This CDR3 region has 15 residues. Germline values: CDR1 MGHRA, CDR2 YSYEKL. The CDR3 sequence: CASSQDEVASRGVDF. CDR3 nucleotides: TGCGCCAGCAGCCAAGATGAGGTAGCGAGCCGGGGCGTGGACTTC.

This chain connects TRBV29-1 to TRBJ2-7; TRBD1 matches at 7 bases. CDR1 is SQVTM, CDR2 ANQGSEA, per germline. V shed 1 base, J shed 4 bases, and the junction held 7 bases outside the gene matches. CDR3 length: 14 residues. The CDR3 protein is CSVEGGQSLYEQYF. The DNA for the CDR3 is TGCAGCGTTGAAGGGGGACAGTCCTTATACGAGCAGTACTTC.

The chain uses TRBV3-1 (or the pseudogene TRBV3-2) and TRBJ2-3, with D hard to call. The CDR3 is 16 amino acids. In germline, CDR1 is LGHDT, CDR2 YNNKEL (reference sequence). Trimming took off 1 base at V and 2 bases at J, with 13 bases between the two ends. The CDR3 DNA follows: TGTGCCAGCAGCCAAGTTTACGGCCTGGACACAGATACGCAGTATTTT. Translated: CASSQVYGLDTDTQYF.

This chain joins TRBV4-1 and TRBJ1-1; maybe TRBD1 (5 bases). The CDR3 consists of 15 residues. Germline V gene data show CDR1 as MGHRA and CDR2 as YSYEKL. V was clipped by 6 bases and J by 4 bases, with 18 bases between them. Written as DNA, the CDR3 is TGCGCCAGCAGAGAGGGGAGCGGCGGGGTCACTGAAGCTTTCTTT. It encodes CASREGSGGVTEAFF.

The chain joins TRBV18 to TRBJ2-3; the D gene is possibly TRBD1 (6 bases). Trimming took 3 bases from V and 4 from J, leaving 20 bases between them. The CDR3 length is 17 residues. Germline values: CDR1 KGHSH, CDR2 LQKENI. This chain's CDR3 is CASSPQGPSSGADTQYF. In nucleotides, the CDR3 is TGTGCCAGCTCACCGCAGGGGCCCTCCAGCGGAGCAGATACGCAGTATTTT.